A single sample gave rise to the 20 T cell receptor beta chains below, sequenced in a study of response to subunit inactivated influenza vaccine. TCRdb re-analysed the RT-PCR reads in MiXCR, keeping a single row per CDR3 protein. Of around 650,000 distinct CDR3 sequences in the sample, 15% to 19% were seen once. Here the sequenced sample was PBMCs from blood, taken about 13 days after vaccination. The receptor source for this set is a man over 45 who received an inactivated influenza vaccine.

This clonotype appeared many times. The J gene is TRBJ2-5, the V gene TRBV20-1, with TRBD2 identical over 14 bases. In germline, CDR1 is DFQATT, CDR2 SNEGSKA (reference sequence). This CDR3 is built from 14 residues. Trimming at V came to 6 bases and at J to 4 bases, leaving 4 bases not matched to a gene. The CDR3 nucleotides read TGCAGTGCCCCGGGACTAGCGGGGGTAGAGACCCAGTACTTC. Protein product: CSAPGLAGVETQYF.

This clonotype was observed a handful of times. The genes are TRBV20-1 and TRBJ1-6; weak D call: TRBD1 (5 bases). V dropped 1 base and J dropped 9 bases, with 13 bases sitting between them. The CDR3 totals 14 residues. CDR1 and CDR2 (germline): DFQATT, SNEGSKA (reference sequence). CDR3 DNA sequence: TGCAGTGCTAGAGTTGTACAGGAAACTTCACCCCTCCACTTT. Its translation is CSARVVQETSPLHF.

This clonotype has just a few counts. The V and J genes are TRBV9 and TRBJ2-5; D not resolved. Between the trimmed V and J ends, which lost 0 bases and 5 bases, there was a span of 14 bases. From germline, CDR1 is SGDLS and CDR2 YYNGEE. The CDR3 runs to 15 residues. The CDR3 is CASSVATGTGETQYF. DNA of the CDR3: TGTGCCAGCAGCGTAGCTACGGGTACCGGGGAGACCCAGTACTTC.

This clonotype has more than one count but fewer than ten. The chain carries TRBV7-8 and TRBJ1-4; D unclear. Per germline, CDR1 SGHVS and CDR2 FQNEAQ. The CDR3 is 15 amino acids. The V gene lost 1 base and the J gene lost 3 bases, with 9 bases spanning the gap. The CDR3 region has the DNA TGTGCCAGCAGCTTAGTAAGGGTCTCTAATGAAAAACTGTTTTTT. It codes for CASSLVRVSNEKLFF.

This chain connects TRBV6-1 to TRBJ2-6, with D perhaps matching TRBD2 (6 bases). The V end lost 6 bases, the J end lost 0 bases, and 15 bases lay between the germline ends. There are 17 residues in the CDR3. The germline CDR1 and CDR2 sequences are MNHNS and SASEGT. For the CDR3, the DNA is TGTGCCAGCAGGCCCGGGACTTATGGCTCTGGGGCCAACGTCCTGACTTTC. This codes for CASRPGTYGSGANVLTF.

The CDR3 region is CASKLAGGSTGELFF. DNA of the CDR3: TGTGCCAGCAAATTAGCGGGGGGAAGTACCGGGGAGCTGTTTTTT. The V call is TRBV12-3 or TRBV12-4, the J call TRBJ2-2; 10 bases are shared with TRBD2. There are 15 residues in the CDR3. Unmatched junction bases numbered 7, after V lost 7 bases and J lost 5 bases.

This clonotype has a count of ten or more. The rearrangement links TRBV13 to TRBJ2-2; 12 bases fit TRBD2. Germline CDR1 and CDR2: PRHDT and FYEKMQ (reference sequence). J lost 3 bases, V lost 5 bases, and 1 base had no gene match. The CDR3 is 15 residues long. In DNA, the CDR3 is TGTGCCAGCAGCACTAGCGGGAGGCACACCGGGGAGCTGTTTTTT. It translates to CASSTSGRHTGELFF.

This clonotype was picked up a small number of times. The CDR3: CASSYSAGTGLNEQYF. CDR3 nucleotides: TGTGCCAGCAGTTACTCCGCCGGGACAGGGTTAAACGAGCAGTACTTC. The chain recombines TRBV6-5 with TRBJ2-7, with TRBD1 matching over 9 bases. J was trimmed by 5 bases and V by 0 bases; bases with no gene match: 8. CDR1 and CDR2 from the germline V gene are MNHEY and SVGAGI. The CDR3 totals 16 residues.

The rearrangement uses TRBV28 and TRBJ2-7, with TRBD1 as a possible D gene (5 bases). V lost 7 bases, J lost 3 bases, and 16 bases lay in between. Germline CDR1 is MDHEN and CDR2 is SYDVKM. The CDR3 runs to 14 residues. CDR3 sequence (DNA): TGTGCCAGCACCAAAACAGGATTAGGCTACGAGCAGTACTTC. Its translation: CASTKTGLGYEQYF.

The table lists this clonotype with a few counts. V usage is TRBV20-1 and J usage is TRBJ2-1; 7 bases match TRBD2. The V gene's germline CDR1 is DFQATT and CDR2 SNEGSKA (reference sequence). The length of the CDR3 is 14 residues. V shed 3 bases, J shed 3 bases, and the junction held 5 bases outside the gene matches. CDR3 protein: CSASGGSLYNEQFF. The CDR3 DNA reads TGCAGTGCTAGTGGCGGGAGTCTCTACAATGAGCAGTTCTTC.

The chain couples TRBV29-1 to TRBJ2-2; D may be TRBD2 (6 bases). The ends were cut back, 4 bases at V and 4 bases at J, with 10 bases in the middle. The CDR3 is made up of 13 amino acids. Germline V gene sequence: CDR1 SQVTM, CDR2 ANQGSEA. The CDR3 sequence is CSVVAGGTGELFF. For the CDR3, the DNA is TGCAGCGTTGTCGCCGGGGGCACCGGGGAGCTGTTTTTT.

This clonotype was recorded at least ten times. The genes are TRBV4-3 and TRBJ1-4; the D gene is possibly TRBD1 (6 bases). The CDR3 has 16 residues. V was cut by 3 bases and J by 7 bases, with 18 bases left in between. Looked up from germline, CDR1 is LGHNA and CDR2 is YSLEER. The CDR3 DNA reads as TGCGCCAGCAGCCAGGGGGCACAGCCCCGCAGTGAAAAACTGTTTTTT. Residues: CASSQGAQPRSEKLFF.

This chain connects TRBV7-6 to TRBJ2-3, with TRBD2 as a possible D gene (5 bases). CDR3 length: 15 residues. From germline, CDR1 is SGHVS and CDR2 FNYEAQ. With 5 bases removed from V and 5 bases from J, the gap between germline ends came to 17 bases. The CDR3: CASSSEAGGRDTQYF. DNA for the CDR3: TGTGCCAGCAGCAGCGAGGCCGGAGGAAGAGATACGCAGTATTTT.

The gene calls are TRBV3-1 and TRBJ1-5; D remains unclear. The V and J ends lost 1 base and 0 bases respectively, with 10 bases between them. Germline values: CDR1 LGHDT, CDR2 YNNKEL (reference sequence). The length of the CDR3 is 16 residues. The CDR3, as DNA: TGTGCCAGCAGCCAAGGTGTCAGTTATAGCAATCAGCCCCAGCATTTT. Its protein is CASSQGVSYSNQPQHF.

This clonotype was seen repeatedly, ten times or more. The genes are TRBV25-1 and TRBJ2-5, with D possibly TRBD2 on 7 matching bases. The CDR3 length is 17 residues. Trimming pared 0 bases from V and 1 base from J, leaving 15 bases between. The germline V gene has CDR1 MGHDK and CDR2 SYGVNS. DNA for the CDR3: TGTGCCAGCAGTGAATACCTCGGCGGGGGCCCCCAAGAGACCCAGTACTTC. This codes for CASSEYLGGGPQETQYF.

The chain carries TRBV7-6 and TRBJ2-1; unclear D gene. This CDR3 is 13 amino acids long. The germline V and J ends were trimmed by 1 base and 9 bases, with 10 bases remaining between them. Germline CDR1 is SGHVS and CDR2 is FNYEAQ. The CDR3, as DNA: TGTGCCAGCAGCTTAGGCGCAGGATCTGAGCAGTTCTTC. Residues: CASSLGAGSEQFF.

This clonotype has just a few counts. This chain connects TRBV9 to TRBJ2-5, with D perhaps given as TRBD1 or TRBD2 (7 bases each). The V end lost 3 bases, the J end lost 9 bases, and 18 bases lay between the germline ends. The germline CDR1 and CDR2 sequences are SGDLS and YYNGEE. The CDR3 loop spans 14 amino acids. CDR3 amino acids: CASSAGQAGEAQYF. In DNA form, the CDR3 reads TGTGCCAGCAGCGCTGGACAGGCGGGAGAAGCCCAGTACTTC.

The gene calls are TRBV9 and TRBJ2-1; tentatively, D is TRBD1 (5 bases). Germline CDR1 and CDR2: SGDLS and YYNGEE. V lost 0 bases and J 12 bases, leaving 13 bases between the germline ends. The CDR3 contains 13 residues. The CDR3 protein is CASSVDHRRTQFF. The DNA for the CDR3 is TGTGCCAGCAGCGTAGACCACAGGAGAACGCAGTTCTTC.

The chain carries TRBV9 and TRBJ2-1, with a tentative D call TRBD1 (6 bases). The V gene lost 1 base and the J gene lost 6 bases, with 17 bases spanning the gap. Germline CDR1 reads SGDLS; CDR2 reads YYNGEE. CDR3 size: 16 residues. The CDR3 coding sequence is TGTGCCAGCAGCGTATCGGGACACCCCGGGTCCAATGAGCAGTTCTTC. Residues: CASSVSGHPGSNEQFF.

The rearrangement links TRBV7-9 to TRBJ1-5; D is uncertain. Germline assignment: CDR1 SEHNR and CDR2 FQNEAQ (reference sequence). The CDR3 is 13 residues long. V shed 5 bases and J shed 6 bases, with 11 bases lying between them. The CDR3 bases are TGTGCCAGCAGCCGTGGGCCGGGTCAGCCCCAGCATTTT. Translated, it gives CASSRGPGQPQHF.